This T cell receptor (delta chain) was obtained from a study of gamma-delta T cells after stem cell transplantation. This CDR3 spans 19 amino acids. V trimming: 0 bases; J trimming: 1 base; junction bases outside the gene matches: 8. The germline V gene has CDR1 GEAIGNYY and CDR2 EKD. TCRdb re-called clones from the RT-PCR reads using CATT. The sample shows about 13,000 delta-chain clones, roughly 32% of them seen only once. Input material: gamma-delta T cells. This clonotype was obtained from a human donor. It is not recorded whose cells these are; they may come from a transplant donor. This sequence joins TRDV2 and TRDJ3; 7 bases align to TRDD3. CDR3 coding DNA: TGTGCCTGTGACACCGGGGATATCGTTTTGTCCTGGGACACCCGACAGATGTTTTTC. Translation gives CACDTGDIVLSWDTRQMFF.